This TCR beta chain emerged from a study of shared clonotypes between healthy human individuals. In regard to this clone: Its antigen is unidentified.

In the source study's methods: ImmunoSEQ only sent back junction sequences with no quality scores, so filtering was done differently. Sequencing was performed with immunoSEQ multiplex PCR; in TCRdb, only in-frame clones are kept and a portion is missing. V and J calls plus clone size are reproduced from that table; the DNA served to infer D and trimming. The table has about 1.5 million clones, over 95% seen once. Study conclusions and caveats: What limited the represented genetic and exposure-history diversity was the small number of donors. Sorted-subset sequencing was shown by rarefaction to be incomplete despite large depth. An expected dependence of interdonor clonotype sharing on sequencing depth was noted.

The sample taken for sequencing was naive CD4+ T cells sorted from blood. Subset defined: CD45RA+ positively selected. The receptor's source is a man aged 30 to 45 in good health.

The chain's CDR3 is CASSSAPTGSRTEAFF. In DNA, the CDR3 is TGCGCCAGCAGCTCAGCCCCGACAGGGTCGAGAACTGAAGCTTTCTTT. The rearrangement links TRBV5-1 to TRBJ1-1; 7 bases are a match to TRBD1. The CDR3 contains 16 residues. In germline, CDR1 is SGHRS, CDR2 YFSETQ. J gave up 5 bases and V 3 bases, and 13 bases lay outside the gene matches. The variable domain in full, completed from reference TRBV5-1 and TRBJ1-1, reads KAGVTQTPRYLIKTRGQQVTLSCSPISGHRSVSWYQQTPGQGLQFLFEYFSETQRNKGNFPGRFSGRQFSNSRSEMNVSTLELGDSALYLCASSSAPTGSRTEAFFGQGTRLTVV.